Shown below are 2 T cell receptor beta chains from a single sample sequenced in a study of shared clonotypes between healthy human individuals. Clones were sequenced by immunoSEQ multiplex PCR, and TCRdb holds only the in-frame ones, with some missing. This sample has roughly 2.2 million clones; 92% occur once, and the top ten carry around 0.4%. Material for sequencing was naive CD4+ T cells from PBMCs. Stated subset: CD45RA+ positively selected. The receptors stem from a man younger than 30 in good health. Some clones in this sample may be carry-over from other donors' samples.

V is TRBV5-5 and J is TRBJ2-2, with D unresolved. CDR1 SGHKS and CDR2 YYEKEE come from the germline V gene (reference sequence). The CDR3 contains 15 residues. V was pared by 1 base and J by 0 bases, with 7 bases between. CDR3: CASSLLPANTGELFF. The CDR3 nucleotides are TGTGCCAGCAGCTTGCTACCCGCGAACACCGGGGAGCTGTTTTTT.

This sequence joins TRBV19 and TRBJ1-3; no clear D gene. Trimming removed 3 bases from V and 0 bases from J, with 18 bases in between. CDR1 is LNHDA, CDR2 SQIVND, per germline (reference sequence). The CDR3 has 18 residues. This CDR3 reads CASSIPPGGKLSGNTIYF. Written as DNA, the CDR3 is TGTGCCAGTAGTATCCCCCCCGGTGGGAAACTCTCTGGAAACACCATATATTTT.